One and the same sample provided the 7 T cell receptor beta chains below, sequenced in a study of blood T cell repertoires in COVID-19. Method: immunoSEQ multiplex PCR; TCRdb's copy keeps in-frame clones and lacks some. In the table there are fewer than 250,000 clones, around 80% of which are singletons. Input material: peripheral blood. The receptors were gathered from a woman in her 40s with acute or convalescent COVID-19.

This clone has just a few counts. This chain joins TRBV5-1 and TRBJ1-1; D possibly corresponds to TRBD1 (5 bases). This CDR3 is built from 16 residues. Per germline, CDR1 SGHRS and CDR2 YFSETQ. Trimming removed 2 bases at V and 0 bases at J, with 14 bases between. The CDR3 region has the DNA TGCGCCAGCAGCTTCACTCCGGGACTTTTGAACACTGAAGCTTTCTTT. Translating gives CASSFTPGLLNTEAFF.

The chain employs TRBV7-6 and TRBJ2-7; 9 bases are a match to TRBD1. Germline CDR1 is SGHVS and CDR2 is FNYEAQ. The junction had 7 bases not matched to a gene; V was cut back by 4 bases and J by 0 bases. This CDR3 contains 16 residues. CDR3: CASSSAGTGTSYEQYF. For the CDR3, the DNA is TGTGCCAGCAGCTCAGCCGGGACAGGGACCTCCTACGAGCAGTACTTC.

The CDR3 coding sequence is TGCGCCAGCAGCCAAGATAGTCGGCGGGAGGGCCGCCACGAGCAGTACTTC. Protein product: CASSQDSRREGRHEQYF. V and J are TRBV4-3 and TRBJ2-7; 9 nucleotides agree with TRBD2. This CDR3 region has 17 residues. The junction had 11 bases not matched to a gene; V was cut back by 0 bases and J by 5 bases. Germline V gene data show CDR1 as LGHNA and CDR2 as YSLEER.

V and J are TRBV10-3 and TRBJ2-2, with D possibly matching TRBD2 (5 bases). Germline CDR1 ENHRY, CDR2 SYGVKD. With 3 bases removed from V and 8 bases from J, the gap between germline ends came to 19 bases. The CDR3 contains 16 residues. In DNA, the CDR3 is TGTGCCATCAGTGAACTAACGGGAAGGCGTGTGGGGGAGCTGTTTTTT. It is translated as CAISELTGRRVGELFF.

V is TRBV5-5 and J is TRBJ1-6, with 9 bases fitting TRBD1. The CDR3 contains 17 residues. Germline assignment: CDR1 SGHKS and CDR2 YYEKEE (reference sequence). Trimming at V came to 0 bases and at J to 8 bases, leaving 9 bases not matched to a gene. CDR3 region: CASSLDVVDRGDSPLHF. CDR3 in DNA: TGTGCCAGCAGCTTGGACGTCGTGGACAGGGGAGATTCACCCCTCCACTTT.

J is TRBJ1-6 and V is TRBV6-6; the match to TRBD1 covers 7 bases. The J segment lost 0 bases and the V segment lost 8 bases, leaving 4 bases of the junction unmatched. The CDR3 contains 15 residues. Germline CDR1 MNHNY, CDR2 SVGAGI (reference sequence). The chain's CDR3 is CASGTAGSYNSPLHF. DNA for the CDR3: TGTGCCAGCGGGACAGCTGGCTCCTATAATTCACCCCTCCACTTT.

The chain is built from TRBV7-2 and TRBJ2-3, with D maybe TRBD2 (5 bases). In germline, CDR1 is SGHTA, CDR2 FQGNSA. Between the trimmed V and J ends, which lost 3 bases and 6 bases, there was a span of 13 bases. The CDR3 consists of 14 residues. The CDR3 region is CASSLDWDKDTQYF. CDR3 DNA sequence: TGTGCCAGCAGCTTGGACTGGGATAAGGATACGCAGTATTTT.